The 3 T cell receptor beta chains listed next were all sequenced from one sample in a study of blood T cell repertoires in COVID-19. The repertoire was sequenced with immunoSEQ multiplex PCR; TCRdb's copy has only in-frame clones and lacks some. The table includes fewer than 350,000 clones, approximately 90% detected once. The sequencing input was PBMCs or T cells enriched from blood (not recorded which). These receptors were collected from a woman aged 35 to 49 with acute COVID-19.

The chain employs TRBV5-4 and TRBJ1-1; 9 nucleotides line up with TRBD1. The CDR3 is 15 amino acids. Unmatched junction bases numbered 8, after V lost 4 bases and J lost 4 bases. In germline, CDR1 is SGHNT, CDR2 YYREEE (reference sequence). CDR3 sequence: CASSPGDREITEAFF. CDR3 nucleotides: TGTGCCAGCAGCCCGGGGGACAGGGAAATCACTGAAGCTTTCTTT.

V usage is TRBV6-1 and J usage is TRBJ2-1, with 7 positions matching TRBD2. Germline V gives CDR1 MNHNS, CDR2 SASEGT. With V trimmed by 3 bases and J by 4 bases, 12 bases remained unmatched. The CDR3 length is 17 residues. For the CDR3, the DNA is TGTGCCAGCAGTGACAGGGTGCGACTAGCCGGATACAATGAGCAGTTCTTC. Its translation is CASSDRVRLAGYNEQFF.

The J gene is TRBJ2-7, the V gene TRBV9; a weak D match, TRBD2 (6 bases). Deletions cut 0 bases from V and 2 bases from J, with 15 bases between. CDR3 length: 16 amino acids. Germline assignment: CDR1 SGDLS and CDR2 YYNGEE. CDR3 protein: CASSVGGDPGTYEQYF. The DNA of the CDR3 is TGTGCCAGCAGCGTAGGCGGGGACCCCGGGACCTACGAGCAGTACTTC.